This entry lists 3 T cell receptor beta chains sequenced from one sample in a study of CXCR3-negative and CXCR3-positive naive CD8 T cells. In preparing the TRB cDNA libraries, 5' RACE with UMI labels was used. Following a re-call of the 5' RACE reads, TCRdb has one entry per CDR3 protein and lacks DNA. The record lists roughly 48,000 distinct CDR3 sequences, of which the ten most abundant hold approximately 16%. The sample consisted of memory CD8+ T cells from blood. The receptors derive from a human donor in good health. Some clones in this sample may be carry-over from other donors' samples.

V gene TRBV28 combines with J gene TRBJ1-3; TCRdb outputs TRBD1, but without DNA this stays unchecked. CDR3 length: 15 residues. The V gene's germline CDR1 is MDHEN and CDR2 SYDVKM. The CDR3 spells CASSPTGDSGNTIYF.

The chain couples TRBV7-3 to TRBJ2-7. From germline, CDR1 is SGHTA and CDR2 FQGTGA. The CDR3 is 14 amino acids. The CDR3 reads CASSLLSGPYEQYF.

The chain joins TRBV7-9 to TRBJ2-7; TCRdb outputs TRBD1, but without DNA this stays unchecked. The CDR3 spans 14 residues. Germline loops: CDR1 SEHNR, CDR2 FQNEAQ (reference sequence). CDR3 amino acids: CASSLPGNIYEQYF. Full variable domain (rest looked up from reference TRBV7-9 and TRBJ2-7): DTGVSQNPRHKITKRGQNVTFRCDPISEHNRLYWYRQTLGQGPEFLTYFQNEAQLEKSRLLSDRFSAERPKGSFSTLEIQRTEQGDSAMYLCASSLPGNIYEQYFGPGTRLTVT.